These 32 T cell receptor beta chains were all obtained from the same sample, sequenced in a study of T cells in localized non-small cell lung cancer. The method was immunoSEQ multiplex PCR; TCRdb's version includes in-frame clones alone and lacks a portion of them. There are nearly 25,000 clones in the sample; around nine tenths occur only once, and about 2.9% lies in the top ten. Sequencing used peripheral blood, obtained before any cancer treatment. Receptor source: a woman aged 35 to 75 with stage I lung adenocarcinoma.

CDR3 protein: CASSLWSRTNEQFF. CDR3 bases: TGTGCCAGCAGTTTGTGGTCTCGCACTAATGAGCAGTTCTTC. The chain has TRBV28 and TRBJ2-1; D remains ambiguous. With 3 bases removed from V and 7 bases from J, the gap between germline ends came to 13 bases. The length of the CDR3 is 14 residues. The germline V gene has CDR1 MDHEN and CDR2 SYDVKM. Full variable domain (missing parts from reference TRBV28 and TRBJ2-1): DVKVTQSSRYLVKRTGEKVFLECVQDMDHENMFWYRQDPGLGLRLIYFSYDVKMKEKGDIPEGYSVSREKKERFSLILESASTNQTSMYLCASSLWSRTNEQFFGPGTRLTVL.

CDR3 loop: CASSPSRYEQFF. The DNA for the CDR3 is TGTGCCAGCAGCCCTAGCCGGTATGAGCAGTTCTTC. The V and J genes are TRBV7-3 and TRBJ2-1; D may be TRBD2 (5 bases). Trimming cost V 5 bases and J 8 bases, with 10 bases left between them. Germline-derived CDR1 and CDR2 are SGHTA and FQGTGA. CDR3 size: 12 residues.

The V and J genes are TRBV19 and TRBJ1-5; D gene ambiguous. V was pared by 6 bases and J by 5 bases, with 17 bases between. The germline gives CDR1 LNHDA, CDR2 SQIVND (reference sequence). This CDR3 comprises 15 residues. This CDR3 is CASRSGSNLDQPQHF. CDR3 bases: TGTGCCAGTAGGTCCGGGTCCAATCTGGATCAGCCCCAGCATTTT.

This chain joins TRBV7-2 and TRBJ2-7; 8 bases line up with TRBD2. V shed 4 bases and J 7 bases; nucleotides not matched to a gene: 21. Looked up from germline, CDR1 is SGHTA and CDR2 is FQGNSA. This CDR3 has 18 amino acids. For the CDR3, the DNA is TGTGCCAGCAGCTCGGGGTTTTTAGTACGGGAGGGCCGGCTTGAGCAGTACTTC. Residues: CASSSGFLVREGRLEQYF.

This clone was counted between two and nine times. The V gene is TRBV5-1, the J gene TRBJ2-1; D gene ambiguous. From germline, CDR1 is SGHRS and CDR2 YFSETQ. CDR3 size: 12 residues. The germline V and J ends were trimmed by 0 bases and 6 bases, with 4 bases remaining between them. The CDR3 sequence is CASSLAGNEQFF. The CDR3 DNA is TGCGCCAGCAGCTTGGCTGGCAATGAGCAGTTCTTC.

This clone turned up a few times. The gene calls are TRBV5-1 and TRBJ2-7, with D possibly TRBD2 on 6 matching bases. V was pared by 0 bases and J by 0 bases, with 16 bases between. Germline CDR1 SGHRS, CDR2 YFSETQ. The CDR3 runs 17 residues. Here the CDR3 reads CASSLALRAGNSYEQYF. CDR3 in DNA: TGCGCCAGCAGCTTGGCCTTACGGGCGGGAAACTCCTACGAGCAGTACTTC.

The CDR3 sequence is CASSLGRDRPPYEQYF. CDR3 bases: TGTGCCAGCAGCCTAGGTAGGGACAGGCCTCCCTACGAGCAGTACTTC. The chain joins TRBV28 to TRBJ2-7, with 8 bases aligning to TRBD1. Trimming at V came to 6 bases and at J to 2 bases, leaving 12 bases not matched to a gene. Germline CDR1 reads MDHEN; CDR2 reads SYDVKM. CDR3 length: 16 amino acids.

The chain couples TRBV4-2 to TRBJ1-5; the D is unclear. The CDR3 is 13 residues long. Germline V gives CDR1 LGHNA, CDR2 YNFKEQ. V shed 1 base and J shed 9 bases, with 10 bases lying between them. As DNA, the CDR3 is TGTGCCAGCAGCCAAGGCTCCACGGGGCCCCAGCATTTT. This encodes CASSQGSTGPQHF.

This sequence joins TRBV7-8 and TRBJ1-2; D call uncertain. The germline V and J ends were trimmed by 5 bases and 5 bases, with 9 bases remaining between them. The CDR3 has 12 amino acids. CDR1 and CDR2 from the germline V gene are SGHVS and FQNEAQ. The CDR3 DNA reads TGTGCCAGCAGCCCCACAGAATATGGCTACACCTTC. Amino acids: CASSPTEYGYTF.

The chain combines TRBV19 with TRBJ2-2; D gene ambiguous. The V end lost 7 bases, the J end lost 7 bases, and 10 bases lay between the germline ends. The germline CDR1 and CDR2 sequences are LNHDA and SQIVND (reference sequence). This CDR3 has 12 residues. The CDR3 loop reads CASKSVGGELFF. DNA for the CDR3: TGTGCCAGTAAAAGTGTCGGCGGGGAGCTGTTTTTT.

This chain links TRBV6-1 with TRBJ2-7; D assignment may be TRBD1 or TRBD2 (5 bases each). Deletions cut 5 bases from V and 7 bases from J, with 18 bases between. Germline assignment: CDR1 MNHNS and CDR2 SASEGT. This CDR3 has 14 amino acids. The CDR3 loop reads CASSPRGRWGEQYF. CDR3 nucleotide sequence: TGTGCCAGCAGTCCCCGGGGACGGTGGGGGGAGCAGTACTTC.

This clone was seen a single time. The chain has TRBV7-3 and TRBJ2-1; 12 nucleotides line up with TRBD2. Germline V lookup: CDR1 SGHTA, CDR2 FQGTGA. V dropped 1 base and J dropped 7; count of bases not matched to a gene: 8. The length of the CDR3 is 17 residues. The chain's CDR3 is CASSLRTSSGRENEQFF. The CDR3 DNA sequence: TGTGCCAGCAGCTTAAGAACTTCTAGCGGGAGGGAGAATGAGCAGTTCTTC.

This chain links TRBV6-5 with TRBJ1-5, with D unclear. This CDR3 comprises 13 residues. Germline CDR1 is MNHEY and CDR2 is SVGAGI. V was shortened by 0 bases and J by 5 bases, with 5 bases between the two germline ends. DNA of the CDR3: TGTGCCAGCAGTTACTCCAATTATCAGCCCCAGCATTTT. It is translated as CASSYSNYQPQHF.

This clone has only one observation. The CDR3, as DNA: TGTGCCAGCAGTTTTGGTATGAGCAATCAGCCCCAGCATTTT. Amino acids: CASSFGMSNQPQHF. The gene calls are TRBV28 and TRBJ1-5; D gene uncertain. Germline V gene sequence: CDR1 MDHEN, CDR2 SYDVKM. Trimming shortened V by 3 bases and J by 1 base, and 7 bases separated the two germline ends. The CDR3 runs to 14 residues.

The CDR3 here is CASRRVVATDTQYF. The CDR3 DNA reads TGCGCCAGCAGGAGAGTAGTAGCGACAGATACGCAGTATTTT. V usage is TRBV10-2 and J usage is TRBJ2-3; a weak D match, TRBD2 (5 bases). The V end was cut by 6 bases, the J end by 3 bases, with 13 bases between. Germline V lookup: CDR1 WSHSY, CDR2 SAAADI. The CDR3 totals 14 residues.

The table lists this clone with a count of one. The chain recombines TRBV19 with TRBJ1-2, with 9 bases aligning to TRBD1. The CDR3 spans 12 residues. From germline, CDR1 is LNHDA and CDR2 SQIVND (reference sequence). V shed 6 bases, J shed 8 bases, and the junction held 4 bases outside the gene matches. CDR3 in amino acids: CASSRTGEGYTF. CDR3 DNA sequence: TGTGCCAGTAGCCGGACAGGGGAGGGCTACACCTTC.

The V gene is TRBV18, the J gene TRBJ2-7; tentatively, D is TRBD1 (5 bases). V lost 1 base to trimming and J lost 3 bases, with 13 bases between them. CDR1 is KGHSH and CDR2 is LQKENI in the germline V gene. CDR3 size: 15 residues. The CDR3 loop reads CASSPREERGYEQYF. CDR3 coding DNA: TGTGCCAGCTCACCACGGGAAGAAAGGGGCTACGAGCAGTACTTC.

The chain has TRBV30 and TRBJ2-4, with 8 bases identical to TRBD1. V lost 3 bases to trimming and J lost 12 bases; unmatched junction nucleotides: 10. Germline assignment: CDR1 GTSNPN and CDR2 SVGIG (reference sequence). The length of the CDR3 is 13 residues. In nucleotides, the CDR3 is TGTGCCTGGAGCAAAGGACAGGGTGTAAATCAGTACTTC. It specifies CAWSKGQGVNQYF.

This chain joins TRBV5-1 and TRBJ2-3; D unclear. Germline CDR1 reads SGHRS; CDR2 reads YFSETQ. Trimming took 0 bases from V and 0 from J, leaving 5 bases between them. The CDR3 length is 14 residues. The chain's CDR3 is CASSLAQSTDTQYF. The CDR3 DNA reads as TGCGCCAGCAGCTTGGCTCAAAGCACAGATACGCAGTATTTT.

V usage is TRBV6-1 and J usage is TRBJ1-2; no reliable D call. This CDR3 spans 15 amino acids. Germline-derived CDR1 and CDR2 are MNHNS and SASEGT. Trimming left V 6 bases short and J 4 bases short, with 18 bases between. The CDR3 bases are TGTGCCAGCAGCCTCGACCCCTTTGAAGGCTATGGCTACACCTTC. It translates to CASSLDPFEGYGYTF.

The V and J genes are TRBV2 and TRBJ2-1, with 9 bases lining up with TRBD2. V lost 7 bases to trimming and J lost 6 bases; unmatched junction nucleotides: 13. Germline assignment: CDR1 SNHLY and CDR2 FYNNEI. The CDR3 consists of 16 residues. CDR3 in DNA: TGTGCCAGCACCCTAGAGGGGTGGACTAGCGCCAATGAGCAGTTCTTC. Protein sequence: CASTLEGWTSANEQFF. The entire variable domain, with the rest obtained from reference TRBV2 and TRBJ2-1, is as follows: EPEVTQTPSHQVTQMGQEVILRCVPISNHLYFYWYRQILGQKVEFLVSFYNNEISEKSEIFDDQFSVERPDGSNFTLKIRSTKLEDSAMYFCASTLEGWTSANEQFFGPGTRLTVL.

The chain links TRBV7-9 to TRBJ1-2; D not certain. Trimming removed 0 bases at V and 10 bases at J, with 12 bases between. The V gene's germline CDR1 is SEHNR and CDR2 FQNEAQ (reference sequence). CDR3 length equals 13 residues. The CDR3 loop reads CASSLAERTVYTF. The CDR3 coding sequence is TGTGCCAGCAGCTTAGCGGAGAGAACAGTCTACACCTTC.

The rearrangement joins TRBV27 to TRBJ1-1, with 10 bases that match TRBD1. The V segment lost 4 bases and the J segment 6 bases; nucleotides outside the gene matches: 5. The CDR3 extends over 14 amino acids. Germline V gene lookup returns CDR1 MNHEY and CDR2 SMNVEV (reference sequence). The DNA of the CDR3 is TGTGCCAGCAGTTCTTGGACAGGGGGAGCTGAAGCTTTCTTT. This encodes CASSSWTGGAEAFF.

The chain couples TRBV11-3 to TRBJ2-5; a possible D gene is TRBD1 (5 bases). The germline V gene has CDR1 SGHNT and CDR2 YENEEA. This CDR3 has 14 amino acids. Trimming shortened V by 2 bases and J by 2 bases, and 9 bases separated the two germline ends. This chain's CDR3 is CASSLQGHQETQYF. CDR3 sequence (DNA): TGTGCCAGCAGCTTACAAGGACATCAAGAGACCCAGTACTTC. Together with reference TRBV11-3 and TRBJ2-5, the CDR3 gives the full variable domain: EAGVVQSPRYKIIEKKQPVAFWCNPISGHNTLYWYLQNLGQGPELLIRYENEEAVDDSQLPKDRFSAERLKGVDSTLKIQPAELGDSAVYLCASSLQGHQETQYFGPGTRLLVL.

Only one count was recorded for this clone. The genes are TRBV5-1 and TRBJ1-6; D uncertain. The V end was cut by 4 bases, the J end by 0 bases, with 11 bases between. Germline loops: CDR1 SGHRS, CDR2 YFSETQ. The CDR3 runs to 16 residues. CDR3 residues: CASSEGSGSYNSPLHF. The CDR3 region has the DNA TGCGCCAGCAGCGAAGGGTCGGGCTCCTATAATTCACCCCTCCACTTT.

The rearrangement joins TRBV5-1 to TRBJ2-3, with D possibly matching TRBD2 (5 bases). V was clipped by 7 bases and J by 3 bases, with 15 bases between them. This CDR3 is built from 14 residues. From germline, CDR1 is SGHRS and CDR2 YFSETQ. The CDR3 protein is CASSPAPGTDTQYF. In DNA form, the CDR3 reads TGCGCCAGCTCTCCCGCGCCGGGAACAGATACGCAGTATTTT.

The gene calls are TRBV6-1 and TRBJ2-3; 14 nucleotides align to TRBD2. Looked up from germline, CDR1 is MNHNS and CDR2 is SASEGT. The CDR3 runs to 16 residues. V shed 4 bases and J 3 bases; nucleotides not matched to a gene: 3. CDR3 DNA: TGTGCCAGCAGTGCCGGGACTAGCGGGAGAACAGATACGCAGTATTTT. It translates to CASSAGTSGRTDTQYF.

This clone was counted once. This chain connects TRBV7-8 to TRBJ1-3; TRBD1 is a possible D gene (5 bases). CDR3 size: 15 residues. Germline V gene lookup returns CDR1 SGHVS and CDR2 FQNEAQ. V gave up 5 bases and J gave up 0 bases, with 11 bases separating them. The CDR3 coding sequence is TGTGCCAGCAGCCTAGACAGAGCCTCTGGAAACACCATATATTTT. It codes for CASSLDRASGNTIYF.

The chain carries TRBV12-5 and TRBJ2-3, with 10 bases matching TRBD2. Trimming at V came to 2 bases and at J to 3 bases, leaving 5 bases not matched to a gene. The V gene's germline CDR1 is LGHNT and CDR2 FRNRAP. There are 16 residues in the CDR3. CDR3 sequence: CASGLSGTSATDTQYF. The CDR3 DNA follows: TGTGCTAGTGGTTTGTCTGGGACTAGCGCTACAGATACGCAGTATTTT.

The V call is TRBV5-1, the J call TRBJ1-6, with D uncertain. The CDR3 contains 14 residues. The V end lost 3 bases, the J end lost 7 bases, and 11 bases lay between the germline ends. CDR1 and CDR2 (germline): SGHRS, YFSETQ. CDR3: CASSSGSVNSPLHF. CDR3 bases: TGCGCCAGCAGCTCAGGATCTGTGAATTCACCCCTCCACTTT.

The chain has TRBV27 and TRBJ1-1; D is possibly TRBD1 (5 bases). V was clipped by 8 bases and J by 0 bases, with 19 bases between them. Germline V gives CDR1 MNHEY, CDR2 SMNVEV (reference sequence). CDR3 length: 16 amino acids. In nucleotides, the CDR3 is TGTGCCAGCGGTTACTCTGGATGGGGCATGAACACTGAAGCTTTCTTT. It codes for CASGYSGWGMNTEAFF.

In DNA form, the CDR3 reads TGTGCCAGCTCACCTGGTGTGACTGGTGAAAAACTGTTTTTT. Translation gives CASSPGVTGEKLFF. V is TRBV18 and J is TRBJ1-4; D ambiguous. V lost 3 bases, J lost 7 bases, and 12 bases lay in between. The CDR3 length is 14 residues. CDR1 KGHSH and CDR2 LQKENI come from the germline V gene.